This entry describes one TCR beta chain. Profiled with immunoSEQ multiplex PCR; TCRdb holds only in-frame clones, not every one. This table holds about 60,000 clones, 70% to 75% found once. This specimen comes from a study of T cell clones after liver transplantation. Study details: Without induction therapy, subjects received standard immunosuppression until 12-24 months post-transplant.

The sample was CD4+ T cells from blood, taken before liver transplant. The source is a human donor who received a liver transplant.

The CDR3 nucleotides are TGTGCCAGCAGCCGCGCCCCCAGCGGGGAGGGATTCTTC. Protein product: CASSRAPSGEGFF. The chain is built from TRBV7-3 and TRBJ2-1; 7 bases align to TRBD2. Per germline, CDR1 SGHTA and CDR2 FQGTGA. The CDR3 has 13 amino acids. V was pared by 5 bases and J by 16 bases, with 14 bases of the junction left unmatched.